One sample yielded the 18 T cell receptor beta chains listed below, sequenced in a study of regulatory T cells in long-lasting Graves disease. Libraries of TCR beta came from iRepertoire HTBI primers plus Arm-PCR of CDR3 regions. TCRdb ran MiXCR on the multiplex PCR reads and lists one entry per CDR3 protein. This sample has around 510,000 distinct CDR3 sequences, with roughly 20% found just once. The time point was: persistent/refractory GD, antithyroid drugs over 5 years with positive TRAb. The TCR library was prepared using RNA isolated from PBMCs. The source was peripheral blood mononuclear cells (PBMCs), collected when the disease was refractory, from a patient treated with antithyroid drugs. These receptors were collected from a female donor with Graves disease.

This clonotype came up many times. The chain joins TRBV27 to TRBJ1-5; unclear D gene. V dropped 8 bases and J dropped 2 bases, with 10 bases sitting between them. The length of the CDR3 is 13 residues. The V gene's germline CDR1 is MNHEY and CDR2 SMNVEV (reference sequence). This CDR3 is CASGYSGNQPQHF. The CDR3, as DNA: TGTGCCAGCGGTTACTCGGGCAATCAGCCCCAGCATTTT.

This chain connects TRBV6-1 to TRBJ1-1; no clear D. Deletions cut 6 bases from V and 7 bases from J, with 15 bases between. Germline V gives CDR1 MNHNS, CDR2 SASEGT. CDR3 length: 13 residues. The CDR3 is CASSYNTGNEAFF. CDR3 nucleotides: TGTGCCAGCAGCTATAATACCGGGAATGAAGCTTTCTTT.

This chain joins TRBV7-8 and TRBJ2-2; possibly TRBD1 for D (5 bases). This CDR3 spans 17 amino acids. In germline, CDR1 is SGHVS, CDR2 FQNEAQ. The V end was cut by 1 base, the J end by 0 bases, with 12 bases between. CDR3 sequence reads: CASSLERQGANTGELFF. CDR3 DNA: TGTGCCAGCAGCTTAGAAAGGCAGGGCGCGAACACCGGGGAGCTGTTTTTT.

This clonotype was detected many times. The chain couples TRBV11-2 to TRBJ1-2; D is undetermined. The CDR3 spans 14 residues. Looked up from germline, CDR1 is SGHAT and CDR2 is FQNNGV. V was cut by 5 bases and J by 0 bases, with 10 bases left in between. CDR3 region: CASSGVNSNYGYTF. In DNA form, the CDR3 reads TGTGCCAGCAGCGGGGTTAATTCTAACTATGGCTACACCTTC.

This clonotype has at least ten counts. The chain joins TRBV7-2 to TRBJ1-2, with D possibly TRBD1 on 5 matching bases. This CDR3 has 15 amino acids. Trimming removed 2 bases at V and 8 bases at J, with 18 bases between. The V gene's germline CDR1 is SGHTA and CDR2 FQGNSA. The CDR3 sequence is CASSLFRTSSSGYTF. The CDR3 DNA reads TGTGCCAGCAGCTTATTTAGGACATCTTCATCCGGCTACACCTTC. Full variable domain (remainder filled in from reference TRBV7-2 and TRBJ1-2): GAGVSQSPSNKVTEKGKDVELRCDPISGHTALYWYRQSLGQGLEFLIYFQGNSAPDKSGLPSDRFSAERTGGSVSTLTIQRTQQEDSAVYLCASSLFRTSSSGYTFGSGTRLTVV.

The rearrangement joins TRBV20-1 to TRBJ2-7; no definite D call. The V gene's germline CDR1 is DFQATT and CDR2 SNEGSKA (reference sequence). The CDR3 consists of 13 residues. The V end was cut by 6 bases, the J end by 0 bases, with 12 bases between. CDR3 amino acids: CSAERYDSYEQYF. The CDR3 bases are TGCAGTGCAGAACGATATGACTCCTACGAGCAGTACTTC.

This clonotype was recorded at least ten times. The chain has TRBV27 and TRBJ2-2; D not resolved. Germline CDR1 reads MNHEY; CDR2 reads SMNVEV (reference sequence). V was shortened by 7 bases and J by 7 bases, with 16 bases between the two germline ends. CDR3 length: 14 amino acids. CDR3 residues: CASTRIRVGGELFF. The CDR3, as DNA: TGTGCCAGCACCCGAATAAGGGTTGGCGGGGAGCTGTTTTTT.

The chain couples TRBV27 to TRBJ2-1, with 9 nucleotides matching TRBD1. The CDR3 sequence is 15 residues long. Germline CDR1 MNHEY, CDR2 SMNVEV (reference sequence). V lost 4 bases, J lost 2 bases, and 3 bases stayed unmatched. CDR3 region: CASSSQGAPYNEQFF. As DNA, the CDR3 is TGTGCCAGCAGTTCACAGGGGGCCCCCTACAATGAGCAGTTCTTC.

The chain is built from TRBV4-1 and TRBJ2-7, with D possibly TRBD2 on 6 matching bases. Looked up from germline, CDR1 is MGHRA and CDR2 is YSYEKL. V gave up 4 bases and J gave up 7 bases, with 20 bases separating them. The CDR3 sequence is 15 residues long. CDR3 DNA sequence: TGCGCCAGCAGCCTAAGGGCGGGACCCCAAGGGGAGCAGTACTTC. Protein: CASSLRAGPQGEQYF.

A note on this clonotype: A much bigger clone sits one base away, suggesting this may be a read error. The rearrangement uses TRBV27 and TRBJ2-7; unclear D gene. The CDR3 length is 13 residues. Germline CDR1 and CDR2: MNHEY and SMNVEV (reference sequence). V dropped 5 bases and J dropped 3 bases, with 11 bases sitting between them. The CDR3 sequence is CASSGSNLYEQYF. Here the CDR3 DNA reads TGTGCCAGCAGTGGTTCGAACCTCTACGAGCAGTACTTC.

This clonotype has at least ten counts. CDR3 nucleotides: TGTGCCAGCAGTTCTGGGGGAGTGGTAGCCAAAAACATTCAGTACTTC. The encoded protein is CASSSGGVVAKNIQYF. The V call is TRBV28, the J call TRBJ2-4; the D gene could be TRBD1 or TRBD2 (5 bases each). The germline V gene encodes CDR1 MDHEN and CDR2 SYDVKM. The CDR3 sequence is 16 residues long. V gave up 4 bases and J gave up 0 bases, with 13 bases separating them.

The chain couples TRBV5-8 to TRBJ2-1, with D maybe TRBD1 (6 bases). Trimming shortened V by 6 bases and J by 7 bases, and 23 bases separated the two germline ends. The CDR3 consists of 16 residues. Germline V gene data show CDR1 as SGHTS and CDR2 as YDEGEE. CDR3 amino acids: CASISLRDTGANEQFF. The CDR3 DNA reads as TGTGCCAGCATTTCCCTCCGGGACACCGGGGCGAATGAGCAGTTCTTC.

To note about this clonotype: One base away lies a much larger clone, so this may be a sequencing read error. This sequence joins TRBV28 and TRBJ2-2; D might be TRBD1 (6 bases). The CDR3 loop spans 14 amino acids. Looked up from germline, CDR1 is MDHEN and CDR2 is SYDVKM. In nucleotides, the CDR3 is TGTGCCAGTCGCCTAAGTGGGGGCACCGGGGAGCTGTCTTTT. Amino acids: CASRLSGGTGELSF.

This clonotype was recorded at least ten times. This chain links TRBV28 with TRBJ2-2; 8 bases line up with TRBD1. Germline CDR1 MDHEN, CDR2 SYDVKM. Germline trimming cut 10 bases from V and 7 bases from J; bases unmatched to any gene: 8. The CDR3 consists of 13 residues. The CDR3 loop is CATEQGVRGELFF. DNA for the CDR3: TGTGCCACCGAACAGGGGGTCCGCGGGGAGCTGTTTTTT. Based on the CDR3 plus reference TRBV28 and TRBJ2-2, the full variable domain is DVKVTQSSRYLVKRTGEKVFLECVQDMDHENMFWYRQDPGLGLRLIYFSYDVKMKEKGDIPEGYSVSREKKERFSLILESASTNQTSMYLCATEQGVRGELFFGEGSRLTVL.

The sample holds many counts of this clonotype. J is TRBJ2-1 and V is TRBV2, with 13 bases identical to TRBD2. Per the germline V gene, CDR1 is SNHLY and CDR2 is FYNNEI. The CDR3 loop spans 16 amino acids. Trimming removed 1 base from V and 7 bases from J; junction bases left unmatched: 4. This CDR3 is CASSEGQLAGGNEQFF. CDR3 bases: TGTGCCAGCAGTGAAGGCCAACTAGCGGGAGGGAATGAGCAGTTCTTC.

This clonotype was observed a few times. The chain combines TRBV27 with TRBJ1-1; D remains unclear. CDR3 length: 14 residues. V was cut by 3 bases and J by 0 bases, with 8 bases left in between. Germline values: CDR1 MNHEY, CDR2 SMNVEV (reference sequence). CDR3 residues: CASSFGSLNTEAFF. In nucleotides, the CDR3 is TGTGCCAGCAGTTTTGGCAGCTTGAACACTGAAGCTTTCTTT.

This clonotype was seen at least ten times. This chain joins TRBV27 and TRBJ1-6; D is unclear. The CDR3 loop spans 12 amino acids. Trimming removed 4 bases from V and 7 bases from J, with 5 bases in between. CDR1 and CDR2 from the germline V gene are MNHEY and SMNVEV (reference sequence). CDR3 in amino acids: CASSWPNSPLHF. Here the CDR3 DNA reads TGTGCCAGCAGTTGGCCAAATTCACCCCTCCACTTT.

The chain combines TRBV30 with TRBJ1-4; D is ambiguous. Between the trimmed V and J ends, which lost 0 bases and 8 bases, there was a span of 13 bases. The germline gives CDR1 GTSNPN, CDR2 SVGIG (reference sequence). The CDR3 length is 14 residues. DNA of the CDR3: TGTGCCTGGAGTGTAAATTGGGTAGTGGAAAAACTGTTTTTT. Its protein is CAWSVNWVVEKLFF. The whole variable domain, filled in from reference TRBV30 and TRBJ1-4, reads SQTIHQWPATLVQPVGSPLSLECTVEGTSNPNLYWYRQAAGRGLQLLFYSVGIGQISSEVPQNLSASRPQDRQFILSSKKLLLSDSGFYLCAWSVNWVVEKLFFGSGTQLSVL.